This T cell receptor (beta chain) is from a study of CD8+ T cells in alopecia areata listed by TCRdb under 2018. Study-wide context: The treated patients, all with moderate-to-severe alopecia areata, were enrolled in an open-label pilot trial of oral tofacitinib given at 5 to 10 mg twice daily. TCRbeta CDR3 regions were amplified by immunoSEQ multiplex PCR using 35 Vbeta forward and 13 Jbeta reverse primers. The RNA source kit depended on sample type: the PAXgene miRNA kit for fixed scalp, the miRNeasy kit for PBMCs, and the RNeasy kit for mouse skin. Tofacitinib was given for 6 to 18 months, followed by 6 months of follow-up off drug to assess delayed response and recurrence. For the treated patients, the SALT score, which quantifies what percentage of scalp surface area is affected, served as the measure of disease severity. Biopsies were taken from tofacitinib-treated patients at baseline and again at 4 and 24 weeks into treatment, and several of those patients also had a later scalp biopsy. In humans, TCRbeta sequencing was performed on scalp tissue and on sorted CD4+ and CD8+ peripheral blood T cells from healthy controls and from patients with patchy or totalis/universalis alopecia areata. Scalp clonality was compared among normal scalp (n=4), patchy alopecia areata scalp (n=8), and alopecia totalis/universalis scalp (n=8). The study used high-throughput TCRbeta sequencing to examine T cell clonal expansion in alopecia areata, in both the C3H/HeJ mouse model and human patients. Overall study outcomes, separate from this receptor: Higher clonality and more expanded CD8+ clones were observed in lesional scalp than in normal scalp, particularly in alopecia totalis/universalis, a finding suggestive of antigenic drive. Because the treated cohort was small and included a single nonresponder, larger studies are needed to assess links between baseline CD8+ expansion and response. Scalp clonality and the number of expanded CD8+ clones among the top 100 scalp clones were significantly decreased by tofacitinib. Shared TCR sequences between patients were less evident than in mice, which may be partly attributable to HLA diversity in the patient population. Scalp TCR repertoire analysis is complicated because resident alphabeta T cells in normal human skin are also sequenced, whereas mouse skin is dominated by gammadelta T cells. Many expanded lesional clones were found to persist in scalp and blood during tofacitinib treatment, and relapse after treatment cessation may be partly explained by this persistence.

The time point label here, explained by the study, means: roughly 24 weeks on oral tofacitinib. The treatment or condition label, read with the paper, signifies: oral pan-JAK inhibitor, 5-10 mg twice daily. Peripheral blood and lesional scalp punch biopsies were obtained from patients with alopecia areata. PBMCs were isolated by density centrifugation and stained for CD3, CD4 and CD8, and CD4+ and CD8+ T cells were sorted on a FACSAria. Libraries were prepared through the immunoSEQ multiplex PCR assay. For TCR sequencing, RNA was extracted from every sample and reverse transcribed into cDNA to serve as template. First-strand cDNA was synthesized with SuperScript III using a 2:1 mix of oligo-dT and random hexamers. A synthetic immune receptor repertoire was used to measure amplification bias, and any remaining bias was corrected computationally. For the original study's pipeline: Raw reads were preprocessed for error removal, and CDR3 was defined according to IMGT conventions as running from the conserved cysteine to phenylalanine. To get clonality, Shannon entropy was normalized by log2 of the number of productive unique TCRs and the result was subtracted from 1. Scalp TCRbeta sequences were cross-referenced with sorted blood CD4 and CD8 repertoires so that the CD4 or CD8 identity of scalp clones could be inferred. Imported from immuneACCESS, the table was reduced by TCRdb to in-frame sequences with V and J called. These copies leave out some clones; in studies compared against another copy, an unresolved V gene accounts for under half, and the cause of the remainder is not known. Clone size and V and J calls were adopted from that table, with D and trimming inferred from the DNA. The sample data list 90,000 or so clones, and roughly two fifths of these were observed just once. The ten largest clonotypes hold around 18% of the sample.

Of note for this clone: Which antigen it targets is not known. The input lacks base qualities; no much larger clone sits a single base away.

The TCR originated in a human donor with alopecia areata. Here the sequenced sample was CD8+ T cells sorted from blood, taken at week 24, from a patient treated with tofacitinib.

The DNA sequence follows: TGCAGCGTCCCCTTACCCGAGATCGGGACCGGGGAGCTGTTTTTT. Translated, this gives CSVPLPEIGTGELFF. The chain is made from TRBV29-1 and TRBJ2-2; the D gene cannot be resolved reliably. Its CDR3 holds 15 amino acids, cysteine through phenylalanine. Only CDR3 DNA is held: 45 bases, read in frame from base 1. CDR1 and CDR2 are read off the germline V gene as SQVTM and ANQGSEA. V is pared back by 6 bases and J by 5 bases, with 19 bases lying between the germline termini.